A selection of T cell receptor beta chains follows, all from one sample in a study of blood T cell repertoires in COVID-19. Libraries were prepared by immunoSEQ multiplex PCR; TCRdb keeps only in-frame clonotypes and omits some of them. The sample consists of 210,000 or so clones, around 80% of them appearing once. The sample consisted of peripheral blood. Receptors were obtained from a woman older than 75 with active or convalescent COVID-19. Each CDR3 is given with its conserved first and last residue. D genes are given only for firm matches. Clone sizes are given selectively: once, few, many, or a class where the clone is expanded.

.	.	TRBV7-9	TRBJ1-6	CASSLKVARGSTPLHF	TGTGCCAGCAGCTTAAAGGTCGCACGGGGGAGTACACCCCTCCACTTT
.	TRBD1	TRBV10-3	TRBJ1-5	CAIGQGGNQPQHF	TGTGCCATCGGACAGGGGGGGAATCAGCCCCAGCATTTT
.	.	TRBV6-2/TRBV6-3	TRBJ2-2	CASSSMNTGELFF	TGTGCCAGCAGCTCAATGAACACCGGGGAGCTGTTTTTT
.	TRBD1	TRBV5-4	TRBJ2-5	CASSITIGTGQETQYF	TGTGCCAGCAGCATCACGATTGGGACAGGGCAAGAGACCCAGTACTTC
few	.	TRBV4-1	TRBJ2-7	CASSQDLAQGRGEQYF	TGCGCCAGCAGCCAAGATCTGGCTCAGGGAAGAGGCGAGCAGTACTTC
.	TRBD2	TRBV3-1/TRBV3-2	TRBJ2-5	CASSLGLAEETQYF	TGTGCCAGCAGCCTCGGACTAGCGGAAGAGACCCAGTACTTC
.	TRBD2	TRBV28	TRBJ2-1	CASSLISGGTYNEQFF	TGTGCCAGCAGTTTGATTAGCGGGGGAACATACAATGAGCAGTTCTTC
.	TRBD1	TRBV18	TRBJ1-1	CASSPGTGANTEAFF	TGTGCCAGCTCCCCCGGGACAGGAGCCAACACTGAAGCTTTCTTT
.	.	TRBV29-1	TRBJ1-5	CSVGQENQPQHF	TGCAGCGTTGGTCAAGAGAATCAGCCCCAGCATTTT
.	.	TRBV2	TRBJ1-1	CASSSGVDTEAFF	TGTGCCAGCAGTTCAGGGGTTGACACTGAAGCTTTCTTT
.	TRBD1	TRBV7-2	TRBJ2-1	CASSTQTGTGVRRQFF	TGTGCCAGCAGTACTCAAACCGGGACAGGGGTTCGGCGGCAGTTCTTC
.	.	TRBV28	TRBJ2-7	CASSSGQGGEQYF	TGTGCCAGCAGTTCGGGGCAGGGAGGCGAGCAGTACTTC
.	TRBD1	TRBV10-3	TRBJ2-1	CAIMTGGILYNEQFF	TGTGCCATCATGACAGGGGGGATACTATACAATGAGCAGTTCTTC
.	TRBD2	TRBV6-5	TRBJ2-7	CASSLSGTSGYEQYF	TGTGCCAGCAGTCTGTCCGGGACTAGCGGTTACGAGCAGTACTTC
.	TRBD1	TRBV27	TRBJ2-3	CASSSWTGGSDTQYF	TGTGCCAGCAGTTCATGGACAGGGGGGTCAGATACGCAGTATTTT
.	TRBD2	TRBV2	TRBJ2-5	CASCPGTSEETQYF	TGTGCCAGCTGCCCCGGGACTAGCGAAGAGACCCAGTACTTC
.	.	TRBV7-6	TRBJ2-2	CASSSSRAGVGTGELFF	TGTGCCAGCAGCTCCAGCCGGGCAGGGGTTGGCACCGGGGAGCTGTTTTTT
.	TRBD2	TRBV2	TRBJ2-3	CASSASGEAYSDTQYF	TGTGCCAGCAGCGCTAGCGGGGAGGCCTATTCAGATACGCAGTATTTT
few	.	TRBV6-1	TRBJ1-2	CASSEAGNYGYTF	TGTGCCAGCAGTGAGGCAGGGAACTATGGCTACACCTTC
.	.	TRBV10-3	TRBJ1-2	CAISEQQGFHGYTF	TGTGCCATTTCGGAACAACAGGGATTCCATGGCTACACCTTC
.	.	TRBV18	TRBJ1-6	CASSPYGSGATNSPLHF	TGTGCCAGCTCACCATACGGAAGTGGAGCTACTAATTCACCCCTCCACTTT
few	TRBD1	TRBV2	TRBJ1-5	CAVRTGDNFNQPQHF	TGTGCCGTCAGGACAGGGGATAACTTCAATCAGCCCCAGCATTTT
.	.	TRBV9	TRBJ1-2	CASSVGRLRGYTF	TGTGCCAGCAGCGTAGGCAGGTTGCGTGGCTACACCTTC
few	.	TRBV11-2	TRBJ2-7	CASSVLVGAHEQYF	TGTGCCAGCAGCGTACTTGTGGGGGCCCACGAGCAGTACTTC
.	.	TRBV9	TRBJ1-4	CASRGGPKEKLFF	TGTGCCAGCAGGGGGGGTCCGAAAGAAAAACTGTTTTTT
.	.	TRBV7-8	TRBJ1-1	CASSSGGKRTEAFF	TGTGCCAGCAGCTCCGGGGGTAAGAGGACTGAAGCTTTCTTT
.	TRBD1	TRBV12-3/TRBV12-4	TRBJ2-5	CASSWTGVETQYF	TGTGCCAGCAGTTGGACAGGGGTAGAGACCCAGTACTTC
.	TRBD2	TRBV4-2	TRBJ2-5	CASSPSLSGGLWAETQYF	TGTGCCAGCAGCCCCAGTTTGAGCGGGGGGCTTTGGGCAGAGACCCAGTACTTC
once	.	TRBV18	TRBJ2-3	CASRTGEDTQYF	TGTGCCAGTCGGACGGGGGAAGATACGCAGTATTTT
.	.	TRBV19	TRBJ1-2	CASSTGRNGYTF	TGTGCCAGTAGTACGGGGAGGAATGGCTACACCTTC
.	.	TRBV25-1	TRBJ2-1	CASSEHPQREGSSGEQFF	TGTGCCAGCAGTGAACACCCCCAGAGGGAAGGTAGTTCTGGTGAGCAGTTCTTC
.	.	TRBV28	TRBJ1-2	CASSLVGGNYGYTF	TGTGCCAGCAGTTTGGTCGGGGGTAACTATGGCTACACCTTC
.	TRBD1	TRBV7-9	TRBJ1-5	CASSSDRALQPQHF	TGTGCCAGCAGCTCGGACAGGGCTTTACAGCCCCAGCATTTT
.	.	TRBV7-9	TRBJ1-2	CASSLIARQDTNYGYTF	TGTGCCAGCAGCTTAATCGCAAGGCAGGACACTAACTATGGCTACACCTTC
.	.	TRBV29-1	TRBJ1-2	CSVNPRGAGLDYGYTF	TGCAGCGTTAACCCCCGCGGGGCAGGGCTAGACTATGGCTACACCTTC
.	TRBD1	TRBV19	TRBJ1-5	CASSRRQGDQPQHF	TGTGCCAGTAGTAGAAGACAGGGTGATCAGCCCCAGCATTTT
.	TRBD1	TRBV2	TRBJ1-2	CASSRTGFYGYTF	TGTGCCAGCAGCCGGACAGGTTTTTATGGCTACACCTTC
.	.	TRBV13	TRBJ1-2	CASSLRREEYGYTF	TGTGCCAGCAGCTTACGGAGGGAGGAGTATGGCTACACCTTC
.	.	TRBV12-3/TRBV12-4	TRBJ2-7	CASRQGQFYEQYF	TGTGCCAGCAGACAAGGACAGTTCTACGAGCAGTACTTC
once	.	TRBV5-1	TRBJ1-1	CASSWGVGTEAFF	TGCGCCAGCAGTTGGGGGGTCGGCACTGAAGCTTTCTTT
.	.	TRBV28	TRBJ1-5	CASTYRPGAGAGQPQHF	TGTGCCAGTACCTACCGCCCGGGGGCGGGGGCTGGGCAGCCCCAGCATTTT
.	.	TRBV7-8	TRBJ2-5	CASSGRDYQETQYF	TGTGCCAGCAGCGGCCGGGACTACCAAGAGACCCAGTACTTC
.	TRBD1	TRBV28	TRBJ1-1	CASSLLGQKAFF	TGTGCCAGCAGTTTGCTGGGACAGAAAGCTTTCTTT
few	TRBD2	TRBV4-1	TRBJ2-1	CASSLRTSGGNEQFF	TGCGCCAGCAGCCTTCGGACTAGCGGGGGCAATGAGCAGTTCTTC